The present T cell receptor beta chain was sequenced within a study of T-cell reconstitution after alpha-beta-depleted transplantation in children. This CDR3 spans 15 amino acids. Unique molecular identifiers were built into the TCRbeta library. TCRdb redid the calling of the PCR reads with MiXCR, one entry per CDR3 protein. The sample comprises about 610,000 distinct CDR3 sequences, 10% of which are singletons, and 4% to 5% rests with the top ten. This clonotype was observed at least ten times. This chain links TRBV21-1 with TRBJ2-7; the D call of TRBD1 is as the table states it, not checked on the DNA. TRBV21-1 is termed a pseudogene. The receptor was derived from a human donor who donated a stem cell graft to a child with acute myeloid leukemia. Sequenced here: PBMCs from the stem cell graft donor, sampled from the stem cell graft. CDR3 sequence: CASSPRTGGIYEQYF. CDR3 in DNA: TGTGCCAGCAGCCCTAGGACAGGTGGTATCTACGAGCAGTACTTC.